What follows describes a single T cell receptor (beta chain). This sample stems from a study of PD-L1 blockade in urothelial cancer. Study background: Atezolizumab therapy began for patients at some point between 2013 and 2015, dosed at 1,200 mg intravenously every 3 weeks. Blood was subjected to analysis at 3 weeks (second dose) and 6 weeks following treatment start. A median of about 130,000 T cells was found in the blood samples.

Germline lookup yields CDR1 SGHNT and CDR2 YYREEE (reference sequence). CDR3 size: 17 residues. After removal of 4 bases from V and 1 base from J, the junction contained 3 bases not matched to a gene. Synthetic analogs of TCR templates were spiked into every PCR. The data were produced by immunoSEQ multiplex PCR, yet TCRdb's version contains in-frame clones alone and is incomplete. The sample has 57,000 or so clones, around 79% seen once. The specimen was PBMCs, collected around atezolizumab (anti-PD-L1) treatment. V and J are TRBV5-4 and TRBJ2-2; 14 positions agree with TRBD2. This receptor was identified in a man aged 65 to 85 with urothelial cancer. The CDR3, as DNA: TGTGCCAGCAGCGCCGGGACTAGCGGGAGGAACACCGGGGAGCTGTTTTTT. The encoded protein is CASSAGTSGRNTGELFF.